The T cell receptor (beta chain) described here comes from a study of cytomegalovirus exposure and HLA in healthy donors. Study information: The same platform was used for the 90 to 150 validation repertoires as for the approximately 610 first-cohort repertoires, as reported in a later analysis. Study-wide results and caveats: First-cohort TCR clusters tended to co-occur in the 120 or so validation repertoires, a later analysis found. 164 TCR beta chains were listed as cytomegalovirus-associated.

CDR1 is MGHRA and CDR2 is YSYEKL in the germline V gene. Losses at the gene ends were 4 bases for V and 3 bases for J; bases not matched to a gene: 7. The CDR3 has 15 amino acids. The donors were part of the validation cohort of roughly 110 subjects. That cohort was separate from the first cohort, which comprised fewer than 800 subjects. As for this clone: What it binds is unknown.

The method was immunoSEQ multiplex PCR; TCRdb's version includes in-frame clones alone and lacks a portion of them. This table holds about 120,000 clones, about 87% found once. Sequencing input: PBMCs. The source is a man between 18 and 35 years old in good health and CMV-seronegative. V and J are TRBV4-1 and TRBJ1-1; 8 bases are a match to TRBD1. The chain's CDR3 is CASSRISTGDTEAFF. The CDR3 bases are TGCGCCAGCAGCCGCATTTCGACAGGGGACACTGAAGCTTTCTTT.